These T cell receptor beta chains were read from a single sample in a study of blood T cell repertoires in COVID-19. Some clones are missing from TCRdb's copy, which holds only in-frame ones; the method was immunoSEQ multiplex PCR. Among tens of thousands of clones listed, about 89% were seen once. The sequenced material came from peripheral blood. The receptors were gathered from a woman in her 70s with acute or convalescent COVID-19. The CDR3 runs from the conserved cysteine through the conserved F or W. Fields, in order: J gene, D gene, clone size, V gene, CDR3 DNA, CDR3 protein. D genes are given only for firm matches. The size of a clone is reported for some rows only, either as once, few or many, or as a class for expanded clones.

>TRBJ1-1|.|.|TRBV30
TGTGCCTGGTTAACACGGAACACTGAAGCTTTCTTT
CAWLTRNTEAFF
>TRBJ2-5|TRBD2|once|TRBV27
TGTGCCAGCCGGACTAGCGGGAGAGAGACCCAGTACTTC
CASRTSGRETQYF
>TRBJ1-2|.|.|TRBV19
TGTGCCAGTAGTAGAGCACGATCGGACTATGGCTACACCTTC
CASSRARSDYGYTF
>TRBJ1-1|.|.|TRBV5-5
TGTGCCAGCAGCTTGGAACCGGACACTGAAGCTTTCTTT
CASSLEPDTEAFF
>TRBJ1-6|.|.|TRBV19
TGTGCCAGTAGTATCTGGGCAGGCTCACCCCTCCACTTT
CASSIWAGSPLHF
>TRBJ1-2|.|.|TRBV30
TGTGCCTGGAGGGGGCAACCCACAGGAGCTGGCTACACCTTC
CAWRGQPTGAGYTF
>TRBJ2-2|.|few|TRBV4-2
TGTGCCAGCAGCCAACCATCGAACACCGGGGAGCTGTTTTTT
CASSQPSNTGELFF
>TRBJ2-5|TRBD2|.|TRBV5-1
TGCGCCAGCAGCTTCAGCGGGGAGACCACAGAGACCCAGTACTTC
CASSFSGETTETQYF
>TRBJ1-3|.|.|TRBV20-1
TGCAGTGCCCCGTTTCTGAACACCATATATTTT
CSAPFLNTIYF
>TRBJ1-6|.|.|TRBV6-2/TRBV6-3
TGTGCCAGCAGTTATGATGTAGGGGTTGTTTCACCCCTCCACTTT
CASSYDVGVVSPLHF
>TRBJ2-5|TRBD2|.|TRBV4-2
TGTGCCAGCAGCCAAGATGGGACTAGCGGGATGGGAGAGACCCAGTACTTC
CASSQDGTSGMGETQYF
>TRBJ2-1|TRBD1|.|TRBV11-2
TGTGCCAGCAGCCGCGGTGGACAGGGGTCCTACAATGAGCAGTTCTTC
CASSRGGQGSYNEQFF
>TRBJ2-2|.|few|TRBV9
TGTGCCAGCAGCGTAGATGGAGGCACCGGGGAGCTGTTTTTT
CASSVDGGTGELFF
>TRBJ2-1|TRBD1|.|TRBV28
TGTGCCAGCAGCTCTCGAGGGTCGACAGGGGATGAGCAGTTCTTC
CASSSRGSTGDEQFF
>TRBJ1-5|TRBD1|.|TRBV19
TGTGCCAGTAGTCCCCGCACAGGGGTCAGCAATCAGCCCCAGCATTTT
CASSPRTGVSNQPQHF
>TRBJ1-6|.|.|TRBV9
TGTGCCAGCAGCTCACCCCGTCAGGGCCCCTATAATTCACCCCTCCACTTT
CASSSPRQGPYNSPLHF
>TRBJ1-1|.|once|TRBV6-6
TGTGCCAGCAGTTACCTGAGCCCGAACACTGAAGCTTTCTTT
CASSYLSPNTEAFF
>TRBJ2-2|TRBD1|.|TRBV27
TGTGCCAGCAGTTTGGCGGACAGGGTGGCCACCGGGGAGCTGTTTTTT
CASSLADRVATGELFF
>TRBJ1-1|.|once|TRBV27
TGTGCCAGCAGTCCCCTAAAGGGCCGGGCAGGGAATGGTAGGGACACTGAAGCTTTCTTT
CASSPLKGRAGNGRDTEAFF
>TRBJ1-5|.|.|TRBV5-5
TGTGCCAGCAGCCGCGACAGGTATCAGCCCCAGCATTTT
CASSRDRYQPQHF
>TRBJ1-1|.|few|TRBV5-1
TGCGCCAGCAGCTCGTCCCTTGGGCAGTCGGTAACTGAAGCTTTCTTT
CASSSSLGQSVTEAFF
>TRBJ1-5|.|.|TRBV7-9
TGTGCCAGCAGCTTACAGGGAGGAAGGGAGCCCCAGCATTTT
CASSLQGGREPQHF
>TRBJ1-2|TRBD1|few|TRBV5-4
TGTGCCAGCAGCTTGGGGGGACAGGGCCACTATGGCTACACCTTC
CASSLGGQGHYGYTF
>TRBJ2-1|TRBD2|.|TRBV7-2
TGTGCCAGCAGCTTGGGGGGAGGGGCCAAAGGCTATGAGCAGTTCTTC
CASSLGGGAKGYEQFF
>TRBJ2-1|TRBD2|few|TRBV5-6
TGTGCCAGCAGCTTGGTTAGCGGGAGTCACTACAATGAGCAGTTCTTC
CASSLVSGSHYNEQFF
>TRBJ1-4|.|.|TRBV12-3/TRBV12-4
TGTGCCAGCAGTTTAGCGACAAGTGAAAAACTGTTTTTT
CASSLATSEKLFF
>TRBJ1-5|TRBD1|.|TRBV19
TGTGCCAGTAGTAGGCTAGGACAGGGAACCAGCAATCAGCCCCAGCATTTT
CASSRLGQGTSNQPQHF
>TRBJ1-1|.|.|TRBV19
TGTGCCAGTACACCCGTGGGGGCGTACACTGAAGCTTTCTTT
CASTPVGAYTEAFF
>TRBJ1-5|.|.|TRBV11-2
TGTGCCAGCAGCTTAGAGGGAGGTGGTCAGCCCCAGCATTTT
CASSLEGGGQPQHF
>TRBJ1-3|.|once|TRBV18
TGTGCCAGCTCACCACCCGACACCAACTCTGGAAACACCATATATTTT
CASSPPDTNSGNTIYF
>TRBJ2-1|TRBD2|.|TRBV6-2/TRBV6-3
TGTGCCAGCAGTCGGCCGGGACTATATTACAATGAGCAGTTCTTC
CASSRPGLYYNEQFF
>TRBJ2-6|.|few|TRBV15
TGTGCCACCAGCAGAGAGCGGAAATCTGGGGCCAACGTCCTGACTTTC
CATSRERKSGANVLTF
>TRBJ2-5|TRBD1|.|TRBV27
TGTGCCAGCAGTCCCGATACAGGGGTGAAGACCCAGTACTTC
CASSPDTGVKTQYF
>TRBJ1-5|TRBD1|once|TRBV4-1
TGCGCCAGCAGCCACAATGACAGGGGGCGGTTTCAGCCCCAGCATTTT
CASSHNDRGRFQPQHF
>TRBJ1-6|TRBD1|.|TRBV12-3/TRBV12-4
TGTGCCAGCAGAGGGACAGGGAATTCACCCCTCCACTTT
CASRGTGNSPLHF
>TRBJ2-5|TRBD2|.|TRBV19
TGTGCCAGTAGCCCGGGACTAGCGGGAGTAGGGACCCAGTACTTC
CASSPGLAGVGTQYF
>TRBJ1-2|.|once|TRBV29-1
TGCAGCGTGGCTGCGGGTGCAGGCCACATTGGGTACACCTTC
CSVAAGAGHIGYTF
>TRBJ2-1|TRBD2|.|TRBV3-1/TRBV3-2
TGTGCCAGCAGCCAAGATGTAACGGGGGGGCCTCAGTTCTTC
CASSQDVTGGPQFF
>TRBJ2-1|TRBD2|.|TRBV6-5
TGTGCCAGCAGCCCCGGGACTAGCGGAGACAATGAGCAGTTCTTC
CASSPGTSGDNEQFF
>TRBJ2-3|TRBD2|.|TRBV27
TGTGCCAGCAGTTCCCCCCCTGGGGTTAGCGGGGCGCAGTATTTT
CASSSPPGVSGAQYF
>TRBJ2-1|TRBD1|.|TRBV7-9
TGTGCCAGCAGCCCCCGGACAGGGCAACAGTTCTTC
CASSPRTGQQFF
>TRBJ2-7|.|.|TRBV21-1
TGTGCCAGCAGCAGGACTAGCGGGAGGGTGTACGAGCAGTACTTC
CASSRTSGRVYEQYF
>TRBJ2-5|.|.|TRBV10-2
TGCGCCAGCAGTGCGATAAGTAGGGGGGGAGAAGAGACCCAGTACTTC
CASSAISRGGEETQYF
>TRBJ2-6|TRBD1|.|TRBV19
TGTGCCAGTAGGGAGGACCGGGACAGGGGCAAGTCCGGGGCCAACGTCCTGACTTTC
CASREDRDRGKSGANVLTF
>TRBJ2-1|.|.|TRBV5-1
TGCGCCAGCAGCTTGGTCACCCGCCCGAGCTCCTACAATGAGCAGTTCTTC
CASSLVTRPSSYNEQFF
>TRBJ1-2|.|.|TRBV10-3
TGTGCCATCAGCCGGGCAGAGGGACTACAAACCTTC
CAISRAEGLQTF
>TRBJ1-4|TRBD1|.|TRBV14
TGTGCCAGCAGCCAAGCAGGGACAGGCCTTGAAAAACTGTTTTTT
CASSQAGTGLEKLFF
>TRBJ2-1|.|.|TRBV24-1
TGTGCCACCAGTTCGGGCCTTAGGGGCTCCTACAATGAGCAGTTCTTC
CATSSGLRGSYNEQFF
>TRBJ1-1|.|.|TRBV6-5
TGTGCCACGTTCAGGGATCCGCTGTTGAACACTGAAGCTTTCTTT
CATFRDPLLNTEAFF
>TRBJ2-5|.|once|TRBV5-8
TGTGCCAGCAGCTTGGAGCGCGTGGGGGGGACCCAGTACTTC
CASSLERVGGTQYF
>TRBJ2-1|TRBD1|.|TRBV15
TGTGCCACCAGCGGCCGGGACAGGGGCTCAGTAGCTCTTAATGAGCAGTTCTTC
CATSGRDRGSVALNEQFF
>TRBJ1-2|.|.|TRBV3-1/TRBV3-2
TGTGCCAGCAGCCAAGACCGTAACTATGGCTACACCTTC
CASSQDRNYGYTF
>TRBJ1-4|.|few|TRBV28
TGTGCCAGCAGTTTAGATGGGGGAGGGAATGAAAAACTGTTTTTT
CASSLDGGGNEKLFF
>TRBJ2-1|TRBD2|.|TRBV14
TGTGCCAGCAGCCAAGAGAAGGGACTAGCGTCATACAATGAGCAGTTCTTC
CASSQEKGLASYNEQFF
>TRBJ1-3|.|.|TRBV30
TGTGCCTGGATAAGGGAGTACGGAAACACCATATATTTT
CAWIREYGNTIYF
>TRBJ2-5|.|.|TRBV7-9
TGTGCCAGCAACTCACTGGACAGCACCCAAGAGACCCAGTACTTC
CASNSLDSTQETQYF
>TRBJ1-2|.|.|TRBV3-1/TRBV3-2
TGTGCCAGCAGCCAAGAGTTTGCACTTAGCTATGGCTACACCTTC
CASSQEFALSYGYTF